The present T cell receptor beta chain was sequenced within a study of T cell repertoires in cytomegalovirus infection. About the research overall: Recently identified HLA-C-restricted and well-studied HLA-B-restricted CMV epitopes were used. CMV infection and matching HLA type were both indicated by public TCR beta signatures.

About this clonotype itself: Its antigen is as yet unknown.

TCRdb processed the reads anew with MiXCR; each CDR3 protein has one entry. The sample has under 350,000 distinct CDR3 sequences; about 20% are singletons. Overall study findings and caveats: Ex vivo, HLA-C-restricted CMV-specific TCR beta clonotypes prevailed over the rest of the response.

Germline trimming cut 5 bases from V and 8 bases from J; bases unmatched to any gene: 10. CDR3 length equals 15 residues. CDR1 and CDR2 from the germline V gene are MNHEY and SVGAGI. The clonotype was recovered from a human donor in good health (CMV status not recorded). Some clones in this sample may be carry-over from other donors' samples. The J gene is TRBJ1-4, the V gene TRBV6-5; TRBD1 matches 8 bases. The specimen comprised cultured PBMCs, sampled from culture after CMV antigen stimulation. The CDR3 is CASSTKDRVGEKLFF. Written as DNA, the CDR3 is TGTGCCAGCAGTACTAAGGACAGGGTTGGAGAAAAACTGTTTTTT.